This entry describes one TCR beta chain. The antigen is undetermined. Synthesis of TCR cDNA relied on 5'RACE template switching, which attached a universal primer site and UMIs. TCRdb re-called the 5' RACE reads through MiXCR, storing one row per CDR3 protein. Counted here are a few hundred thousand distinct CDR3 sequences, about 15% occurring once; the ten biggest clones make up approximately 15%. This entry is derived from a study of T cells after yellow fever vaccination. Study summary: Each low-cell-number fraction was prepared by means of SMART-Seq v4 Ultra Low Input. Whole-study findings and limits: A large majority of primary-vaccination clones showed up again after the booster (roughly 95% CD4, about 87% CD8). It was the secondary response that reached its peak faster, day 5 versus 15, but it was weaker.

V lost 5 bases and J 3 bases, leaving 13 bases between the germline ends. This CDR3 contains 14 residues. The germline V gene has CDR1 KGHDR and CDR2 SFDVKD. Sample: PBMCs, taken 4 to 6 days after the first yellow fever vaccination. This sequence was found in a man younger than 35 who received the YFV17D yellow fever vaccine. V and J are TRBV24-1 and TRBJ2-7; possibly TRBD2 for D (6 bases). CDR3 coding DNA: TGTGCCACCAGTGCCGCGGGGACCCACTACGAGCAGTACTTC. It specifies CATSAAGTHYEQYF.